This TCR beta chain originates from a study of blood T cell repertoires in COVID-19. Study context: COVID-19 samples, acute and convalescent, were from the United States, Italy and Spain.

This CDR3 is built from 15 residues. CDR1 and CDR2 (germline): SGHKS, YYEKEE (reference sequence). V was pared by 5 bases and J by 0 bases, with 4 bases of the junction left unmatched. Under the authors' procedure: Amplification from reference gene primers served as the basis for estimated nucleated cell counts. The table came from immunoSEQ multiplex PCR; TCRdb's copy has only in-frame clones and leaves some out. The V and J calls and the clone size are those of that table, but D and trimming were determined from the DNA. The sample shows around 70,000 clones, around four fifths of them seen only once.

The chain carries TRBV5-5 and TRBJ1-4, with 7 bases aligning to TRBD1. The source material was peripheral blood. The clonotype originates from a woman in her sixties or seventies with acute or convalescent COVID-19. The CDR3, as DNA: TGTGCCAGCAGACCAGGGGGTACAACTAATGAAAAACTGTTTTTT. This codes for CASRPGGTTNEKLFF.